This T cell receptor beta chain was sequenced during a study of regulatory T cells in long-lasting Graves disease. Germline V CDR1 and CDR2: SGHRS, YFSETQ. Trimming at V came to 4 bases and at J to 4 bases, leaving 3 bases not matched to a gene. This CDR3 comprises 15 residues. On this clonotype: Its cognate antigen is unknown.

General study findings and limits: TCR diversity was lower in persistent than newly diagnosed Graves' disease.

Time point noted: newly diagnosed GD, antithyroid drugs for less than 3 months. From RNA extracted from PBMCs, the TCR library was made. Construction of TCR beta libraries relied on iRepertoire HTBI primers and on Arm-PCR targeting CDR3 regions. A single record per CDR3 protein comes from TCRdb applying MiXCR to the multiplex PCR reads. The sample lists about 530,000 distinct CDR3 sequences; around 16% were seen once. These records were also assigned to another study, of T cells in Graves' hyperthyroidism and ophthalmopathy.

The TCR comes from a woman aged 35-65 years with Graves disease. Sequenced here: peripheral blood mononuclear cells (PBMCs), sampled at new diagnosis, from a patient treated with antithyroid drugs. The chain joins TRBV5-1 to TRBJ2-5, with 14 bases matching TRBD2. CDR3: CASSTGTSGGETQYF. In nucleotides, the CDR3 is TGCGCCAGCAGCACGGGGACTAGCGGGGGAGAGACCCAGTACTTC.